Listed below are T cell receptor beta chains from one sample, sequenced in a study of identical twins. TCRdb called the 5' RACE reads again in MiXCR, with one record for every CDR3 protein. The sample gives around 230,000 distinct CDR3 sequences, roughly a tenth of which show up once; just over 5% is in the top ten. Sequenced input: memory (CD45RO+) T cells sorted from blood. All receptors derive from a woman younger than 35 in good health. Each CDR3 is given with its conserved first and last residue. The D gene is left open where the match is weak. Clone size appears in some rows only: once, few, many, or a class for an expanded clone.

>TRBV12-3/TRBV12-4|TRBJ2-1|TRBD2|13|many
CASSLTSGNEQFF
TGTGCCAGCAGTTTGACTAGCGGCAATGAGCAGTTCTTC
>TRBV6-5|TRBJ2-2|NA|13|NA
CASSYGAGGELFF
TGTGCCAGCAGTTACGGTGCGGGCGGGGAGCTGTTTTTT
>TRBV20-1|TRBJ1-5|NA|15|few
CSAREQGSGNQPQHF
TGCAGTGCTAGGGAACAGGGATCCGGCAATCAGCCCCAGCATTTT
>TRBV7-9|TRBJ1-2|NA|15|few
CASSRDLGVHYGYTF
TGTGCCAGCAGCCGAGATTTAGGGGTCCACTATGGCTACACCTTC
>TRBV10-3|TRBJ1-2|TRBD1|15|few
CAIQPRGTGGNGYTF
TGTGCCATCCAACCGAGGGGGACAGGGGGCAATGGCTACACCTTC
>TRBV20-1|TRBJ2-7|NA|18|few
CSAGRTGGRTSGHYEQYF
TGCAGTGCTGGGAGGACAGGGGGAAGGACTAGCGGACACTACGAGCAGTACTTC
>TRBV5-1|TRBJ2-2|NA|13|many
CASSPQGSGELFF
TGCGCCAGCAGCCCGCAGGGGTCCGGGGAGCTGTTTTTT
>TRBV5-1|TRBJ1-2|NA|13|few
CASSLEWGDGYTF
TGCGCCAGCAGCTTGGAATGGGGGGATGGCTACACCTTC
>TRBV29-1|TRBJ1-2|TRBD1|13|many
CSAGPGQGGGYTF
TGCAGCGCCGGGCCCGGACAGGGGGGAGGCTACACCTTC
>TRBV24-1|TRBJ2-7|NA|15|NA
CATSVVGTGDYEQYF
TGTGCCACCAGTGTCGTCGGGACGGGGGATTACGAGCAGTACTTC
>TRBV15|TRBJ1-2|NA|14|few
CATSSERGAYGYTF
TGTGCCACCAGCAGTGAAAGGGGTGCCTATGGCTACACCTTC
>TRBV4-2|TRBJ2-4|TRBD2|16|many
CASSQDGGVNSDIQYF
TGTGCCAGCAGCCAAGACGGGGGGGTGAATTCGGACATTCAGTACTTC
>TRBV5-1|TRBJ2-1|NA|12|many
CASSVNSNEQFF
TGCGCCAGCAGCGTCAACTCCAATGAGCAGTTCTTC
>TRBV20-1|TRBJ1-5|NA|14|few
CSARDKSPNQPQHF
TGCAGTGCTAGAGATAAATCCCCGAATCAGCCCCAGCATTTT
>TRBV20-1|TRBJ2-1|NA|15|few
CSAHGEVEAYNEQFF
TGCAGTGCCCACGGGGAGGTGGAGGCCTACAATGAGCAGTTCTTC
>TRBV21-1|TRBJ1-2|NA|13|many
CASSKRSKYGYTF
TGTGCCAGCAGCAAAAGGTCCAAATATGGCTACACCTTC
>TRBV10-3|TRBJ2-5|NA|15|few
CAIMTDGGPRETQYF
TGTGCCATCATGACAGACGGGGGGCCACGAGAGACCCAGTACTTC